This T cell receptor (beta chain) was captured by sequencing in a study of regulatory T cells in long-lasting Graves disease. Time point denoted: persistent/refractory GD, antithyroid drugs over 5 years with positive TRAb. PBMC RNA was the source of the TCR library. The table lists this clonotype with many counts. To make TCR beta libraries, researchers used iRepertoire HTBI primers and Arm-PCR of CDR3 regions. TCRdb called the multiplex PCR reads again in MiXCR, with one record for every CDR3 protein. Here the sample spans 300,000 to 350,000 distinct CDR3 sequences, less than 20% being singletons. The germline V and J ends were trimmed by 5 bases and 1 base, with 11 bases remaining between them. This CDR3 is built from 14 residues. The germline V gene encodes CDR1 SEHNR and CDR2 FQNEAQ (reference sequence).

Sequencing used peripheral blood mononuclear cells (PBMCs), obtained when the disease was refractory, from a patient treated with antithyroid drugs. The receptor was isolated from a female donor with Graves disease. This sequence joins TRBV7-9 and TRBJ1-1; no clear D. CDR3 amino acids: CASSPGRSNTEAFF. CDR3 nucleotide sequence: TGTGCCAGCAGCCCAGGACGATCGAACACTGAAGCTTTCTTT.